The 14 T cell receptor beta chains below come from one sample, sequenced in a study of blood T cell repertoires in COVID-19. Produced via immunoSEQ multiplex PCR; TCRdb's table is partial and in-frame only. The sample yields about 260,000 clones, 86% seen once. Sequenced sample: PBMCs or T cells enriched from blood (not recorded which). Receptors were obtained from a woman aged 45-65 years who had recovered from COVID-19.

This sequence joins TRBV21-1 and TRBJ2-7; the DNA was not compared with TRBD1, the D call given in the table. TRBV21-1 is termed a pseudogene. This CDR3 has 14 amino acids. The CDR3 coding sequence is TGTGCCAGCAGCAAAGCGGGCTCCTTCCTCGAGCAGTACTTC. This codes for CASSKAGSFLEQYF.

The V call is TRBV7-9, the J call TRBJ1-2; possible D gene TRBD1, 6 bases. V lost 4 bases, J lost 3 bases, and 18 bases lay in between. This CDR3 is 16 amino acids long. CDR1 is SEHNR and CDR2 is FQNEAQ in the germline V gene (reference sequence). The CDR3 DNA reads TGTGCCAGCAGCTACGGACAGTCATCCGCTGACTATGGCTACACCTTC. Encoded protein: CASSYGQSSADYGYTF.

This clone was detected only once. V and J are TRBV11-2 and TRBJ1-1; D uncertain. Trimming removed 2 bases from V and 8 bases from J, with 12 bases in between. The germline V gene encodes CDR1 SGHAT and CDR2 FQNNGV. This CDR3 contains 13 residues. CDR3 region: CASSLFARGEAFF. The DNA of the CDR3 is TGTGCCAGCAGCTTATTTGCACGGGGAGAAGCTTTCTTT.

The rearrangement uses TRBV24-1 and TRBJ1-5; tentative D call: TRBD1 (6 bases). The CDR3 spans 16 residues. V was clipped by 3 bases and J by 2 bases, with 13 bases between them. Germline lookup yields CDR1 KGHDR and CDR2 SFDVKD. This chain's CDR3 is CATSDTGNSRNQPQHF. DNA for the CDR3: TGTGCCACCAGTGATACAGGGAACTCACGCAATCAGCCCCAGCATTTT.

The chain joins TRBV6-5 to TRBJ1-1; D is unresolved. Germline-derived CDR1 and CDR2 are MNHEY and SVGAGI. Trimming removed 6 bases from V and 4 bases from J, with 12 bases in between. The CDR3 runs to 13 residues. The CDR3 is CASSTTAGTEAFF. The CDR3 coding sequence is TGTGCCAGCAGCACAACGGCGGGCACTGAAGCTTTCTTT.

The chain uses TRBV4-1 and TRBJ2-1, with TRBD1 identical over 7 bases. The CDR3 totals 17 residues. Germline loops: CDR1 MGHRA, CDR2 YSYEKL. The ends lost 1 base at V and 2 bases at J; junction bases unmatched: 8. The CDR3 DNA follows: TGCGCCAGCAGCCAAGGGATTTACAGGGGCCCCTACAATGAGCAGTTCTTC. Its protein product is CASSQGIYRGPYNEQFF.

The chain has TRBV29-1 and TRBJ2-3; D remains ambiguous. This CDR3 is built from 11 residues. V dropped 3 bases and J dropped 2 bases, with 3 bases sitting between them. Germline CDR1 reads SQVTM; CDR2 reads ANQGSEA. The CDR3 region has the DNA TGCAGCGTTGAGTACACAGATACGCAGTATTTT. Translating gives CSVEYTDTQYF.

The V gene is TRBV15, the J gene TRBJ2-1; 9 nucleotides align to TRBD1. Germline CDR1 reads LNHNV; CDR2 reads YYDKDF (reference sequence). With V trimmed by 0 bases and J by 7 bases, 4 bases remained unmatched. The CDR3 is made up of 15 amino acids. In DNA, the CDR3 is TGTGCCACCAGCAGAGAACAGGGGGCGAGTAATGAGCAGTTCTTC. It specifies CATSREQGASNEQFF.

J is TRBJ2-1 and V is TRBV19; D possibly corresponds to TRBD1 (6 bases). Trimming took off 4 bases at V and 6 bases at J, with 16 bases between the two ends. The germline V gene has CDR1 LNHDA and CDR2 SQIVND (reference sequence). CDR3 length: 15 amino acids. The CDR3 is CASSTPSDRSNEQFF. In nucleotides, the CDR3 is TGTGCCAGTAGTACCCCCTCTGACAGGTCCAATGAGCAGTTCTTC.

The chain has TRBV4-2 and TRBJ2-2, with D possibly matching TRBD2 (5 bases). Germline V CDR1 and CDR2: LGHNA, YNFKEQ. Trimming removed 1 base at V and 1 base at J, with 13 bases between. This CDR3 comprises 17 residues. The DNA of the CDR3 is TGTGCCAGCAGCCAAGTAGCGACCGCGCGGAACACCGGGGAGCTGTTTTTT. This gives the protein CASSQVATARNTGELFF.

V gene TRBV9 combines with J gene TRBJ2-1; TRBD2 agrees at 10 bases. CDR1 is SGDLS, CDR2 YYNGEE, per germline. This CDR3 is built from 14 residues. V shed 3 bases and J 7 bases; nucleotides not matched to a gene: 4. In nucleotides, the CDR3 is TGTGCCAGCAGCGCCAAGGGACTAGCGAATGAGCAGTTCTTC. Translation: CASSAKGLANEQFF.

The chain joins TRBV10-3 to TRBJ1-2, with D unclear. The V end was cut by 6 bases, the J end by 4 bases, with 18 bases between. The CDR3 has 15 amino acids. CDR1 ENHRY and CDR2 SYGVKD come from the germline V gene. CDR3 in DNA: TGTGCCATCAGACCGGACGGAGGAGGCTCCTATGGCTACACCTTC. This translates into CAIRPDGGGSYGYTF.

The gene calls are TRBV19 and TRBJ1-1; 8 positions agree with TRBD1. Germline CDR1 reads LNHDA; CDR2 reads SQIVND (reference sequence). Unmatched junction bases numbered 10, after V lost 4 bases and J lost 6 bases. The CDR3 runs to 15 residues. DNA of the CDR3: TGTGCCAGTAGTACCGGGACAGGACGAAGCGCTGAAGCTTTCTTT. Translation gives CASSTGTGRSAEAFF.

This chain links TRBV6-5 with TRBJ2-5; 7 bases fit TRBD2. CDR3 length equals 16 residues. CDR1 MNHEY and CDR2 SVGAGI come from the germline V gene. Trimming at V came to 3 bases and at J to 10 bases, leaving 17 bases not matched to a gene. The CDR3 reads CASSYGSGVTPEGQYF. CDR3 DNA: TGTGCCAGCAGTTATGGAAGCGGGGTTACCCCAGAGGGCCAGTACTTC.